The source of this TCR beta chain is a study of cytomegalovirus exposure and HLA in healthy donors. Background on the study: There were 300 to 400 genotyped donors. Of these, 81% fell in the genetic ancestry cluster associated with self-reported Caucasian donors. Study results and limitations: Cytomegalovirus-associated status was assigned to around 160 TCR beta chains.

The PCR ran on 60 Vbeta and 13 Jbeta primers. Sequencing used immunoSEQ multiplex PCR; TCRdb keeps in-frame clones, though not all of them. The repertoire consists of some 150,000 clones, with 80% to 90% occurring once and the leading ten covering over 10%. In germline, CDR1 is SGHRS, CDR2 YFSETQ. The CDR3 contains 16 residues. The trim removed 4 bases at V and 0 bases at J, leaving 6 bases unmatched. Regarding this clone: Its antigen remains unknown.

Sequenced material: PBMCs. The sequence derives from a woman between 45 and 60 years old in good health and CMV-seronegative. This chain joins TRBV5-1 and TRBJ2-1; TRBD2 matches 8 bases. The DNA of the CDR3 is TGCGCCAGCAGCCAAGCGGGGGACTTCTCCTACAATGAGCAGTTCTTC. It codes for CASSQAGDFSYNEQFF.